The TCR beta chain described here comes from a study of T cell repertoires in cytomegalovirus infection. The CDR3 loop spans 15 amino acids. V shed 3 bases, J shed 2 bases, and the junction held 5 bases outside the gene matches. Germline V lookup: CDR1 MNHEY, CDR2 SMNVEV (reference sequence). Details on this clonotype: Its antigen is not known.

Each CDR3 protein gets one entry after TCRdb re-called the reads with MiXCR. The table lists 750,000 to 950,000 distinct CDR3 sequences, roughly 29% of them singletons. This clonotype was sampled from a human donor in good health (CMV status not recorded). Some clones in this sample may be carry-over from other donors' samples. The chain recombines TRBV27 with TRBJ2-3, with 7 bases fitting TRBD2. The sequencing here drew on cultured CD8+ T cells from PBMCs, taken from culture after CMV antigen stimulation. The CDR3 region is CASSFLTSSTDTQYF. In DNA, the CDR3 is TGTGCCAGCAGTTTCTTGACTAGCTCCACAGATACGCAGTATTTT.